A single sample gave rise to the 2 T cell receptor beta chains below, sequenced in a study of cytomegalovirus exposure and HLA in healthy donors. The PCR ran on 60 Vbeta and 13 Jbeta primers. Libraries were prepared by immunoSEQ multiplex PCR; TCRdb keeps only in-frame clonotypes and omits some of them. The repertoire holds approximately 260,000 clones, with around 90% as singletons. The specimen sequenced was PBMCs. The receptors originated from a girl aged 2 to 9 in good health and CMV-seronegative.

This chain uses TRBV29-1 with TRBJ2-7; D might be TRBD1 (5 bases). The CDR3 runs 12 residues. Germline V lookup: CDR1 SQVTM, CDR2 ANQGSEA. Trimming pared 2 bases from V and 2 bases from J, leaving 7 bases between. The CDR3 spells CSVELGAYEQYF. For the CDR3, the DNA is TGCAGCGTTGAACTAGGGGCCTACGAGCAGTACTTC.

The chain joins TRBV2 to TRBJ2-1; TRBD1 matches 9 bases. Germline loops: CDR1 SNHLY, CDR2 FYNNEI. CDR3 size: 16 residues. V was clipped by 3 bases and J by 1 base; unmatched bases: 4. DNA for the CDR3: TGTGCCAGCAGTGAGTGGACAGGGGAATCCTACAATGAGCAGTTCTTC. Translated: CASSEWTGESYNEQFF.